What follows is one T cell receptor beta chain and its context. The target of this receptor is not known. The sample holds no much larger clone one base away, and base qualities are not on file. In total, fewer than 750 healthy bone marrow donors made up the cohort. All cohort members were sampled while nominally healthy, although unrecorded immune exposures were likely present. Of the approximately 670 cohort members, around 290 had a positive CMV serostatus and approximately 370 had a negative one, while no CMV serostatus was recorded for the donor. A peripheral blood sample was collected from each donor, and TCR beta sequencing was performed on peripheral blood mononuclear cells. Genomic DNA was extracted from the blood cell samples with the Qiagen DNeasy Blood Extraction Kit. This sample was taken from a study of cytomegalovirus exposure and HLA in healthy donors (dated by TCRdb to the late 2010s). In the study overall: An earlier analysis of approximately 640 of the donors reported 250 to 300 Gb of sequence data and approximately 110 million unique TCR beta sequences from 150 million to 200 million T cells. The number of donors typed differed by locus, with 629-630 for A, B, C, DRB1 and DQB1, roughly 520 for DQA1, 600 to 610 for DPA1, and 472 for DPB1. An earlier analysis of several hundred of the donors applied high-throughput TCR beta sequencing to assess whether each TCR beta V gene segment acted as functional or pseudogenic. To study patterns of TCR occurrence, a later analysis re-analyzed previously published TCR beta repertoires from several hundred donors and added high-resolution HLA genotyping. High-throughput TCR immunosequencing, statistical association of individual TCRs with disease status, and machine learning were combined to predict cytomegalovirus infection status. Every discovery cohort repertoire had been produced on one sequencing platform. The study was designed to test whether signatures of past pathogen exposure could be identified by cataloging public T cell receptors. Rather than using new phenotypic data, the later analysis identified candidate immune exposures from TCR beta sequences and from how often those sequences occurred across donors. Using immunosequencing, the study profiled T cell repertoires from about 650 subjects and related those repertoires to cytomegalovirus serostatus. Across approximately 400 genotyped donors of the cohort, an average of approximately 240,000 unique TCR beta nucleotide sequences per donor were sequenced, and about a sixth of those sequences were non-productive. A later genetic analysis took genome-wide SNP genotypes for about three fifths of the roughly 700 donors and used that subset as a discovery cohort. Roughly 300 gigabases of sequencing data and 70 million to 85 million unique TCR sequences were included in an early release covering around 600 HLA-typed donors. Of the roughly 410 genotyped donors, more than 75% were placed in the genetic ancestry cluster associated with self-reported Caucasian donors. Alongside the repertoire data, information on donor age, sex, ethnicity and CMV serostatus was compiled. Class I and class II HLA loci were covered by the typing at four-digit resolution. Because of strong linkage in the cohort, roughly five DR-DQ haplotypes were treated as single units for association and clustering. In addition to the first cohort of 666 subjects, a separate validation cohort of some 120 different subjects was used. Study-level results and caveats: It was suggested by the authors that the approach could potentially be generalized to other disease states and immunological phenotypes. In a later analysis, some 18,000 TCR beta sequences were associated with specific HLA alleles at a false discovery rate of 0.05. In a later analysis, several top co-occurrence clusters were reported to appear linked to parvovirus B19, influenza, CMV and Epstein-Barr virus. A cluster of highly shared sequence variants was judged likely to be a technical artifact of the sequencing pipeline. The 87-base-pair reads could not distinguish some IMGT-functional V segments, including TRBV6-2 and TRBV6-3, so those segments were excluded. Across donors, most TCR sequences were observed very rarely, whereas some public TCRs were present in many individuals. Roughly uniform sequencing depth across donors was assumed in presence/absence analyses, although this assumption may not hold. A later genetic analysis reported fewer N-insertions in productive TCRs among donors in an Asian-associated ancestry cluster than the 666-donor mean. Cytomegalovirus status was reported to be diagnosed by the classifier with high specificity and sensitivity in both the original and validation cohorts. A further reported finding was that TCR beta sequences accurately predicted the HLA-A and HLA-B alleles for most subjects in the first cohort. In vitro tests confirmed that three of the cytomegalovirus-associated TCR beta chains recognize cytomegalovirus antigens. Because HLA typing was missing for some donors at each locus, association tests included only the typed subset. In a later analysis, HLA-associated TCR beta chains were found to be more clonally expanded and to have lower generation probabilities than equally common non-associated chains. Broadly in line with IMGT annotations, most TCR beta V segments showed up in productive rearrangements about 87% or about 30% of the time in an earlier analysis of some 590 of the donors. An association between a missense DCLRE1C variant and V-gene and J-gene trimming of TCR beta chains was found in a later genetic analysis and replicated in an independent cohort. The study listed 150 to 200 TCR beta chains as associated with cytomegalovirus. When HLA alleles, especially DR and DQ, strongly co-occurred, TCR associations were difficult to assign to individual alleles. Linkage disequilibrium might explain the correlated functional status among segregating V segments, but an unknown experimental factor could not be excluded. According to a later analysis, most CMV-associated TCR beta chains appeared to be HLA-restricted, and the HLA associations seemed to be driven largely by CMV exposure. A later analysis found that TCR association rates varied across HLA loci, with DRB1 alleles showing the most associated TCRs and HLA-C alleles the fewest. Immune exposure information for the cohort was limited to CMV serostatus. The earlier analysis of fewer than 750 of the donors excluded approximately 17 rarely observed V segments, including chromosome 9 orphons, because counts were too low. The cohort was sequenced for TCR beta chains only, and without alpha or paired-chain data the features that could be detected were limited.

The library was made by the immunoSEQ multiplex PCR assay. For the multiplex PCR, a mixture combining 60 forward primers for TCR Vbeta segments and 13 reverse primers for TCR Jbeta segments was used. A multiplex PCR assay on genomic DNA amplified the CDR3 region of rearranged TCR beta genes. On the Illumina HiSeq System, the amplified TCR beta libraries were sequenced as 87-base-pair reads. The authors processed their data as follows. Across the 600 to 700 repertoires, a later analysis counted roughly 84 million unique TCR beta chains, some 11 million of which were shared by at least two donors. Raw reads were error-corrected and collapsed into unique sequences by a nearest-neighbor algorithm in which closely related sequences were merged to remove PCR and sequencing errors. Alignment of CDR3 sequences to IMGT reference sequences was used to assign V, D and J gene segments. For a sequence to be retained, a match of at least six nucleotides was required to both a V gene segment and a J gene segment. A rearrangement was called productive if the CDR3 had no stop codons and remained in frame with V and J, and every other rearrangement was called non-productive. Following IMGT convention, CDR3 was defined as the stretch from the second conserved V-encoded cysteine to the conserved J-encoded phenylalanine. The earlier analysis of 587 of the donors excluded sequences that lacked an unambiguous match to a single V gene segment. An earlier analysis of 587 of the donors called V segments functional above 56.7% productive rearrangements and segregating when the between-donor standard deviation exceeded 5%. A statistical classification framework was developed to diagnose cytomegalovirus status using the catalog of TCR beta chain sequences. A later analysis assigned V and J genes by comparing TCR nucleotide sequences with IMGT/GENE-DB human TR gene sequences. In a later analysis, CDR3 sequences and most-parsimonious VDJ recombination scenarios were assigned using the TCRdist pipeline. In a later analysis, each TCR beta chain was defined by its CDR3 amino acid sequence together with its V-gene family, and reads without a unique V-gene family were excluded. To address suspected cross-contamination and a sequencing artifact, a later analysis removed a few hundred highly shared, low-generation-probability nucleotide sequences. In a later analysis, a clonal expansion index was calculated for each public chain from normalized within-repertoire ranks of inferred template counts. Generation probabilities in a later analysis came from a VDJ recombination model fitted to out-of-frame rearrangements, and those results were checked against IGoR. Hypergeometric tests were used in a later analysis to score TCR-TCR, TCR-HLA and TCR-CMV co-occurrence, with a repertoire-size bias correction applied to the TCR pairs. To estimate false discovery rates, a later analysis permuted the HLA or CMV assignments 20 times. In a later analysis, co-occurring TCRs were grouped using DBSCAN, with TCRdist sequence similarity added in when clustering inside HLA-allele-positive subsets. For co-occurrence clustering, repertoires with fewer than 30,000 or more than 120,000 public chains were excluded, along with roughly 5 repertoires with anomalous nucleotide sharing. TCRdb took over this immuneACCESS table, retaining in-frame rearrangements with V and J assigned. Such tables are incomplete; in checked studies, under half of the missing clones stem from an unresolved V gene, and the remainder is unexplained. V, J and clone size reflect that table, while D and trimming were determined from the DNA. This sample lists about 130,000 clones; around 69% were detected once. The ten largest clones take up 2.9% of the sample.

V is cut by 3 bases and J by 8 bases, and the space between the germline ends is 14 bases. For CDR1 and CDR2, the germline V gene (reference sequence) lists LNHNV and YYDKDF. The cysteine opens and the phenylalanine closes a CDR3 of 14 amino acids. The sequence is cut down to CDR3 DNA, 42 bases in frame from base 1. This clonotype was sampled from a human donor in good health. The rearrangement combines TRBV15 with TRBJ2-1; a tentative D match to TRBD1 spans 6 bases. Material for sequencing was PBMCs. The CDR3 amino acid sequence is: CATSRRGSKDEQFF. DNA sequence: TGTGCCACCAGCAGGAGGGGGAGTAAGGATGAGCAGTTCTTC.